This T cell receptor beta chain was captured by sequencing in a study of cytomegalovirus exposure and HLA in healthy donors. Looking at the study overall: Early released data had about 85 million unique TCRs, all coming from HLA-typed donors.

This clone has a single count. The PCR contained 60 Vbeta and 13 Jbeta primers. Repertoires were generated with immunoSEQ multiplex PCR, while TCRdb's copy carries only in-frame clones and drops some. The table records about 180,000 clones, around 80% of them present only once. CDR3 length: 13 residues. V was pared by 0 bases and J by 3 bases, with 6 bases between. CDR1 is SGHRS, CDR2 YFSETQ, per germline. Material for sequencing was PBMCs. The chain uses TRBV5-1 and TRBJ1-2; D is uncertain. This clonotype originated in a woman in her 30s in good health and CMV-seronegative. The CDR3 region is CASSLAGDYGYTF. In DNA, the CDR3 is TGCGCCAGCAGCTTGGCCGGGGACTATGGCTACACCTTC.